The 13 T cell receptor beta chains given below trace back to one sample, sequenced in a study of blood T cell repertoires in COVID-19. Assay: immunoSEQ multiplex PCR; the TCRdb copy retains only in-frame clones and omits some. The table shows about 200,000 clones, with more than 75% occurring only once. Source material: peripheral blood. These receptors were taken from a person between 65 and 79 years old with COVID-19, enrolled during active disease.

This clone was counted a single time. The chain has TRBV7-2 and TRBJ2-3; tentative D call: TRBD2 (6 bases). CDR1 is SGHTA, CDR2 FQGNSA, per germline. V shed 1 base and J shed 3 bases, with 14 bases lying between them. CDR3 length: 16 residues. CDR3 sequence: CASSLVAGLGTDTQYF. CDR3 sequence (DNA): TGTGCCAGCAGCTTAGTGGCGGGGCTGGGGACAGATACGCAGTATTTT.

This chain connects TRBV6-5 to TRBJ2-7; 8 bases map to TRBD1. This CDR3 is 14 amino acids long. The trim removed 5 bases at V and 3 bases at J, leaving 6 bases unmatched. The germline V gene encodes CDR1 MNHEY and CDR2 SVGAGI. In DNA form, the CDR3 reads TGTGCCAGCAGTCCCTACGGGACAGGCTACGAGCAGTACTTC. This encodes CASSPYGTGYEQYF.

This chain joins TRBV27 and TRBJ1-2, with a weak D call TRBD1 (6 bases). The CDR3 spans 14 residues. The V and J ends lost 4 bases and 2 bases respectively, with 11 bases between them. Per the germline V gene, CDR1 is MNHEY and CDR2 is SMNVEV (reference sequence). The CDR3 sequence: CASSSLDRNYGYTF. The CDR3 nucleotides are TGTGCCAGCAGTTCCTTGGACAGAAACTATGGCTACACCTTC.

Only a few counts were recorded for this clone. V is TRBV7-9 and J is TRBJ2-3; 8 bases match TRBD2. This CDR3 is 14 amino acids long. Germline CDR1 and CDR2: SEHNR and FQNEAQ (reference sequence). J lost 8 bases, V lost 5 bases, and 9 bases had no gene match. The CDR3 region has the DNA TGTGCCAGCAGCCCACGGGAGGGTTGGGCTACGCAGTATTTT. Encoded protein: CASSPREGWATQYF.

The chain couples TRBV24-1 to TRBJ1-2, with TRBD1 identical over 8 bases. V shed 7 bases and J 8 bases; nucleotides not matched to a gene: 11. Looked up from germline, CDR1 is KGHDR and CDR2 is SFDVKD. CDR3 length equals 14 residues. CDR3: CATSGPDRGSGYTF. CDR3 nucleotide sequence: TGTGCCACCAGCGGACCTGACAGGGGAAGCGGCTACACCTTC.

This clone was detected only a few times. V is TRBV7-9 and J is TRBJ2-7; D might be TRBD2 (6 bases). V dropped 2 bases and J dropped 2 bases, with 13 bases sitting between them. From germline, CDR1 is SEHNR and CDR2 FQNEAQ (reference sequence). The CDR3 consists of 15 residues. For the CDR3, the DNA is TGTGCCAGCAGCTTACAAGCGGGCGGAGCCTACGAGCAGTACTTC. It is translated as CASSLQAGGAYEQYF.

The chain combines TRBV11-3 with TRBJ1-6; 7 bases map to TRBD1. The germline V gene encodes CDR1 SGHNT and CDR2 YENEEA. J was trimmed by 6 bases and V by 4 bases; bases with no gene match: 3. CDR3 size: 14 residues. DNA of the CDR3: TGTGCCAGCAGCTCGGGGACAGTTAATTCACCCCTCCACTTT. Translating gives CASSSGTVNSPLHF.

The chain links TRBV7-2 to TRBJ2-3; 12 bases line up with TRBD2. V lost 3 bases to trimming and J lost 5 bases; unmatched junction nucleotides: 3. The CDR3 is 15 amino acids. Germline assignment: CDR1 SGHTA and CDR2 FQGNSA. Here the CDR3 DNA reads TGTGCCAGCAGCTTCGGACTAGCGGGGCGAGATACGCAGTATTTT. Its protein product is CASSFGLAGRDTQYF.

The chain combines TRBV28 with TRBJ1-5; no firm D call. The germline V gene has CDR1 MDHEN and CDR2 SYDVKM. The CDR3 length is 12 residues. V shed 2 bases and J shed 7 bases, with 6 bases lying between them. The CDR3 nucleotides are TGTGCCAGCAGTTTAACCCAGCAGCCCCAGCATTTT. As protein: CASSLTQQPQHF.

CDR3 sequence reads: CASSPFRDNQPQHF. DNA of the CDR3: TGTGCCAGCTCACCATTCAGGGACAACCAGCCCCAGCATTTT. This chain joins TRBV18 and TRBJ1-5; TRBD1 might be the D (6 bases). This CDR3 is built from 14 residues. Germline V gene lookup returns CDR1 KGHSH and CDR2 LQKENI. Between the trimmed V and J ends, which lost 2 bases and 7 bases, there was a span of 12 bases. Using reference TRBV18 and TRBJ1-5 for the parts outside the CDR3, the full variable domain is NAGVMQNPRHLVRRRGQEARLRCSPMKGHSHVYWYRQLPEEGLKFMVYLQKENIIDESGMPKERFSAEFPKEGPSILRIQQVVRGDSAAYFCASSPFRDNQPQHFGDGTRLSIL.

This clone was recorded once. The chain links TRBV7-2 to TRBJ1-6; a weak D match, TRBD1 (5 bases). The germline gives CDR1 SGHTA, CDR2 FQGNSA. The CDR3 extends over 16 amino acids. The ends were cut back, 6 bases at V and 5 bases at J, with 17 bases in the middle. CDR3 region: CASRHQGRGNNSPLHF. The CDR3 DNA reads as TGTGCCAGCAGACACCAGGGTCGAGGAAATAATTCACCCCTCCACTTT.

This chain uses TRBV7-8 with TRBJ1-3, with TRBD1 as a possible D gene (5 bases). The CDR3 consists of 17 residues. Germline V gene lookup returns CDR1 SGHVS and CDR2 FQNEAQ. V lost 4 bases to trimming and J lost 0 bases, with 16 bases between them. CDR3 residues: CASSWRRDGDSGNTIYF. As DNA, the CDR3 is TGTGCCAGCAGCTGGAGGAGGGACGGAGACTCTGGAAACACCATATATTTT.

This clone was seen only a few times. The chain recombines TRBV29-1 with TRBJ1-1; D gene uncertain. The CDR3 extends over 10 amino acids. Trimming cost V 5 bases and J 8 bases, with 9 bases left between them. Germline CDR1 SQVTM, CDR2 ANQGSEA. CDR3 residues: CSVSSVEAFF. The CDR3 DNA reads TGCAGCGTTTCATCGGTCGAAGCTTTCTTT.